This T cell receptor (beta chain) was recorded in a study of shared clonotypes between healthy human individuals. TCRdb's table, derived via immunoSEQ multiplex PCR, lists solely in-frame clones and lacks some. This table holds under 2.5 million clones, just under 95% found once. V dropped 6 bases and J dropped 3; count of bases not matched to a gene: 19. The V gene's germline CDR1 is SNHLY and CDR2 FYNNEI. The CDR3 has 18 amino acids. The chain uses TRBV2 and TRBJ2-7, with TRBD2 matching 8 bases. Sequenced sample: naive CD4+ T cells from PBMCs. As to subset: CD45RA+ positively selected. This receptor was obtained from a man younger than 35 in good health. Some clones in this sample may be carry-over from other donors' samples. CDR3 protein: CASRDGFRTSRGGYEQYF. The DNA for the CDR3 is TGTGCCAGCAGGGATGGGTTTCGGACTAGCCGCGGGGGCTACGAGCAGTACTTC.